What follows are 21 T cell receptor beta chains derived from one specimen sequenced in a study of radiation and T cells in renal cell carcinoma. Measured with immunoSEQ multiplex PCR; TCRdb has only the in-frame clones, and not every one. Of approximately 150,000 clones listed, about 86% are singletons. Time point denoted: blood 4 weeks post-SBRT, at nephrectomy. Treatment given: 15 Gy SBRT to primary tumor, nephrectomy 4 weeks later. The specimen was blood, collected from a patient whose treatment included radiotherapy and nephrectomy. These receptors originate from a woman in her forties or fifties with renal cell carcinoma.

The chain recombines TRBV30 with TRBJ1-5, with D tentatively TRBD1 (5 bases). Trimming removed 0 bases at V and 4 bases at J, with 7 bases between. The CDR3 runs 13 residues. Germline values: CDR1 GTSNPN, CDR2 SVGIG (reference sequence). The CDR3 here is CAWSVWGNQPQHF. The DNA for the CDR3 is TGTGCCTGGAGTGTATGGGGGAATCAGCCCCAGCATTTT.

The sample holds one count of this clone. The chain links TRBV19 to TRBJ2-3; the D is unclear. Germline CDR1 reads LNHDA; CDR2 reads SQIVND (reference sequence). V was cut by 6 bases and J by 6 bases, with 7 bases left in between. CDR3 size: 11 residues. Written as DNA, the CDR3 is TGTGCCAGTAGCATTATTGATACGCAGTATTTT. It encodes CASSIIDTQYF.

V usage is TRBV7-2 and J usage is TRBJ2-5; 7 bases line up with TRBD1. In germline, CDR1 is SGHTA, CDR2 FQGNSA. The CDR3 consists of 14 residues. Germline trimming cut 4 bases from V and 1 base from J; bases unmatched to any gene: 3. CDR3: CASSSGQLQETQYF. DNA for the CDR3: TGTGCCAGCAGCTCGGGACAGCTCCAAGAGACCCAGTACTTC.

The V and J genes are TRBV28 and TRBJ2-7, with 10 bases fitting TRBD1. The germline V gene encodes CDR1 MDHEN and CDR2 SYDVKM. V lost 8 bases to trimming and J lost 2 bases; unmatched junction nucleotides: 18. The CDR3 sequence is 18 residues long. CDR3 sequence: CASVFRGQGNGSPYEQYF. Written as DNA, the CDR3 is TGTGCCAGCGTATTCCGGGGACAGGGGAATGGGTCTCCCTACGAGCAGTACTTC.

This chain uses TRBV6-5 with TRBJ2-7; TRBD1 matches 8 bases. CDR1 and CDR2 from the germline V gene are MNHEY and SVGAGI. The CDR3 contains 16 residues. V shed 1 base, J shed 5 bases, and the junction held 10 bases outside the gene matches. The CDR3 region has the DNA TGTGCCAGCAGTTACTTAACCGGGACAGGACATCACGAGCAGTACTTC. This sequence encodes CASSYLTGTGHHEQYF.

This clone was seen just once. The CDR3 DNA reads TGTGCCAGCAGCTCGGGACAGGTGGGTTACGAGCAGTACTTC. It specifies CASSSGQVGYEQYF. V is TRBV9 and J is TRBJ2-7; 8 bases align to TRBD1. From germline, CDR1 is SGDLS and CDR2 YYNGEE. The CDR3 covers 14 residues. The V segment lost 4 bases and the J segment 4 bases; nucleotides outside the gene matches: 7. Supplemented by reference TRBV9 and TRBJ2-7, the full variable domain reads DSGVTQTPKHLITATGQRVTLRCSPRSGDLSVYWYQQSLDQGLQFLIQYYNGEERAKGNILERFSAQQFPDLHSELNLSSLELGDSALYFCASSSGQVGYEQYFGPGTRLTVT.

This chain joins TRBV9 and TRBJ1-3; 7 bases match TRBD1. Looked up from germline, CDR1 is SGDLS and CDR2 is YYNGEE. V trimming: 3 bases; J trimming: 3 bases; junction bases outside the gene matches: 6. CDR3 length: 15 amino acids. The CDR3 reads CASSGEGAGGNTIYF. The CDR3 DNA sequence: TGTGCCAGCAGCGGGGAGGGGGCAGGTGGAAACACCATATATTTT.

The chain employs TRBV4-3 and TRBJ1-6; D ambiguous. V was shortened by 0 bases and J by 5 bases, with 8 bases between the two germline ends. In germline, CDR1 is LGHNA, CDR2 YSLEER. This CDR3 contains 15 residues. The CDR3 reads CASSQDPDDNSPLHF. CDR3 nucleotides: TGCGCCAGCAGCCAAGATCCAGATGATAATTCACCCCTCCACTTT.

The rearrangement joins TRBV7-9 to TRBJ1-2, with D possibly matching TRBD1 (6 bases). The CDR3 spans 15 residues. V shed 1 base and J shed 5 bases, with 14 bases lying between them. Germline-derived CDR1 and CDR2 are SEHNR and FQNEAQ (reference sequence). CDR3 nucleotide sequence: TGTGCCAGCAGCTTAGATACAGGGTCGAAGTATGGCTACACCTTC. Translation gives CASSLDTGSKYGYTF.

V usage is TRBV19 and J usage is TRBJ2-7; no definite D call. Looked up from germline, CDR1 is LNHDA and CDR2 is SQIVND (reference sequence). V gave up 4 bases and J gave up 0 bases, with 13 bases separating them. The CDR3 runs to 15 residues. The CDR3 region is CASSRGQRSSYEQYF. The CDR3 DNA reads as TGTGCCAGTAGTAGGGGTCAGAGGAGCTCCTACGAGCAGTACTTC.

The V call is TRBV10-3, the J call TRBJ2-7, with 12 positions matching TRBD2. CDR1 and CDR2 (germline): ENHRY, SYGVKD. The CDR3 spans 14 residues. With V trimmed by 6 bases and J by 6 bases, 6 bases remained unmatched. The CDR3 nucleotides are TGTGCCATCAGCGGACTAGCGGGATATGTCGAGCAGTACTTC. It translates to CAISGLAGYVEQYF.

This chain connects TRBV4-1 to TRBJ2-5; D call uncertain. This CDR3 has 14 residues. CDR1 is MGHRA and CDR2 is YSYEKL in the germline V gene. V was clipped by 1 base and J by 2 bases, with 8 bases between them. In nucleotides, the CDR3 is TGCGCCAGCAGCCAAGCTTCACAGCAAGAGACCCAGTACTTC. Translating it yields CASSQASQQETQYF.

The gene calls are TRBV29-1 and TRBJ1-2; 8 bases are shared with TRBD1. The CDR3 length is 13 residues. In germline, CDR1 is SQVTM, CDR2 ANQGSEA. The V gene end was trimmed by 0 bases and the J gene end by 8 bases; junction bases not matched to a gene: 5. The chain's CDR3 is CSVEDAGGGGYTF. The CDR3 bases are TGCAGCGTTGAAGATGCAGGGGGCGGCGGCTACACCTTC.

This clone occurred once. J is TRBJ2-1 and V is TRBV27; D is perhaps TRBD2 (5 bases). CDR1 MNHEY and CDR2 SMNVEV come from the germline V gene (reference sequence). V was cut by 5 bases and J by 6 bases, with 11 bases left in between. The CDR3 has 13 amino acids. The CDR3 protein is CASSAGQFNEQFF. CDR3 sequence (DNA): TGTGCCAGCAGTGCGGGTCAATTCAATGAGCAGTTCTTC.

The chain combines TRBV6-6 with TRBJ1-1; D is perhaps TRBD1 (5 bases). The germline V and J ends were trimmed by 8 bases and 8 bases, with 12 bases remaining between them. From germline, CDR1 is MNHNY and CDR2 SVGAGI (reference sequence). The CDR3 has 11 residues. For the CDR3, the DNA is TGTGCCAGCCCCAAGACAGACGAAGCTTTCTTT. Its translation: CASPKTDEAFF.

The rearrangement uses TRBV2 and TRBJ2-5, with 10 positions matching TRBD1. In germline, CDR1 is SNHLY, CDR2 FYNNEI. The CDR3 runs 13 residues. V gave up 6 bases and J gave up 2 bases; unmatched junction bases: 0. CDR3: CASRDRGQETQYF. The CDR3 nucleotides are TGTGCCAGCAGGGACAGGGGGCAAGAGACCCAGTACTTC.

The V call is TRBV19, the J call TRBJ2-7, with 7 bases lining up with TRBD2. Unmatched junction bases numbered 17, after V lost 5 bases and J lost 7 bases. CDR1 and CDR2 from the germline V gene are LNHDA and SQIVND (reference sequence). The CDR3 extends over 16 amino acids. The CDR3, as DNA: TGTGCCAGTAGTCCCACCGGGGTAGCGGGTATTGGTGAGCAGTACTTC. Residues: CASSPTGVAGIGEQYF. Drawing the rest from reference TRBV19 and TRBJ2-7, the complete variable domain is DGGITQSPKYLFRKEGQNVTLSCEQNLNHDAMYWYRQDPGQGLRLIYYSQIVNDFQKGDIAEGYSVSREKKESFPLTVTSAQKNPTAFYLCASSPTGVAGIGEQYFGPGTRLTVT.

The rearrangement joins TRBV6-4 to TRBJ2-6; perhaps TRBD2 as D (5 bases). Trimming removed 0 bases at V and 2 bases at J, with 8 bases between. Germline V gene sequence: CDR1 MRHNA, CDR2 SNTAGT. This CDR3 has 16 amino acids. The CDR3: CASSDSYGAGANVLTF. CDR3 sequence (DNA): TGTGCCAGCAGTGACTCGTACGGGGCTGGGGCCAACGTCCTGACTTTC.

This rearrangement joins TRBV6-1 to TRBJ2-3, with 7 positions matching TRBD2. With V trimmed by 11 bases and J by 6 bases, 14 bases remained unmatched. Looked up from germline, CDR1 is MNHNS and CDR2 is SASEGT. This CDR3 has 14 residues. The CDR3 protein is CAGRTGGEADTQYF. In DNA form, the CDR3 reads TGTGCCGGCCGGACGGGAGGTGAAGCGGATACGCAGTATTTT.

The chain joins TRBV27 to TRBJ2-3; D might be TRBD1 (5 bases). The CDR3 covers 16 residues. V was clipped by 6 bases and J by 2 bases, with 18 bases between them. Germline V lookup: CDR1 MNHEY, CDR2 SMNVEV (reference sequence). In DNA, the CDR3 is TGTGCCAGCAGCCGAAGCACAGGTTTATTCACAGATACGCAGTATTTT. It yields the protein CASSRSTGLFTDTQYF.

V gene TRBV27 combines with J gene TRBJ2-3, with 10 positions matching TRBD2. CDR1 is MNHEY and CDR2 is SMNVEV in the germline V gene (reference sequence). With V trimmed by 5 bases and J by 1 base, 3 bases remained unmatched. The CDR3 totals 15 residues. CDR3 loop: CASSTSGRGTDTQYF. The CDR3 nucleotides are TGTGCCAGCAGTACCAGCGGGAGGGGCACAGATACGCAGTATTTT.